This T cell receptor beta chain derives from a study of blood T cell repertoires in COVID-19. The CDR3 is made up of 15 amino acids. Trimming left V 2 bases short and J 9 bases short, with 19 bases between. CDR1 LGHNT and CDR2 FRNRAP come from the germline V gene. The assay was immunoSEQ multiplex PCR, and TCRdb's table has in-frame clones only and misses some. The sample yields hundreds of thousands of clones, over 70% seen once. Sequencing was done on a sample of peripheral blood. The rearrangement links TRBV12-5 to TRBJ2-5, with a tentative D call TRBD2 (6 bases). The source of this sequence is a woman between 50 and 59 years old with COVID-19, enrolled during active disease. The CDR3 bases are TGTGCTAGTGGTTTGAATCTAGGAGGGCTGGAGGCCCAGTACTTC. The encoded protein is CASGLNLGGLEAQYF.